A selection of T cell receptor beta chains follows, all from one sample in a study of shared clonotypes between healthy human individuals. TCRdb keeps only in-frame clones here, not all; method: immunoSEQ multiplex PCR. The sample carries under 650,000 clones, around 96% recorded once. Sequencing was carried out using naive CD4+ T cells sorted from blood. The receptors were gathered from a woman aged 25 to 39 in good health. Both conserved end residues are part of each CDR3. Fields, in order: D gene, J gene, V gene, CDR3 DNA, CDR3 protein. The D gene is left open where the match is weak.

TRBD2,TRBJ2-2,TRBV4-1,TGCGCCAGCAGCCTGCCGGGACTAGACACCGGGGAGCTGTTTTTT,CASSLPGLDTGELFF
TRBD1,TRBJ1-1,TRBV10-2,TGCGCCAGCAGTGAGCAGACAGGGATTCGAGCTTTCTTT,CASSEQTGIRAFF
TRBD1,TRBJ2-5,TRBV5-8,TGTGCCAGCAGCCGGGGGCTGGCGATGGGACAGGGCACGGAGACCCAGTACTTC,CASSRGLAMGQGTETQYF
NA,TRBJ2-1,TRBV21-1,TGTGCCAGCAGCGGGCTAGCGGGAGGGCCCGATGAGCAGTTCTTC,CASSGLAGGPDEQFF
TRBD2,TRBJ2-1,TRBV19,TGTGCCAGTAGTATAGATCGTTGGATTAGCGGGAGCACTGAGCAGTTCTTC,CASSIDRWISGSTEQFF
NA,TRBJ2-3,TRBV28,TGTGCCAGCAGTTTATTTGTACCGGGGTCAGATACGCAGTATTTT,CASSLFVPGSDTQYF
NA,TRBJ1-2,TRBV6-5,TGTGCCAGCAGTTCCGGGACAACTAACTATGGCTACACCTTC,CASSSGTTNYGYTF
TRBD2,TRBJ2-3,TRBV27,TGTGCCAGCAGAATTAACCTACTAGCGGGAGGAGTGGATACGCAGTATTTT,CASRINLLAGGVDTQYF
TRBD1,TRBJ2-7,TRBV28,TGTGCCAGCAGTGTCCCTCCGGGACAGGGATCCTACGAGCAGTACTTC,CASSVPPGQGSYEQYF
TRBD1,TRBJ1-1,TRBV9,TGTGCCAGCAGCGTAGGAGGGGGACAGTATAAGATGAACACTGAAGCTTTCTTT,CASSVGGGQYKMNTEAFF